This entry lists 29 T cell receptor beta chains sequenced from one sample in a study of blood T cell repertoires in COVID-19. Measured with immunoSEQ multiplex PCR; TCRdb has only the in-frame clones, and not every one. The table lists 150,000 or so clones, 70% to 85% of them singletons. Material: PBMCs or T cells enriched from blood (not recorded which). The receptors derive from a man in his fifties or sixties who had recovered from COVID-19.

The rearrangement joins TRBV5-4 to TRBJ2-1; D might be TRBD2 (5 bases). The CDR3 sequence is 15 residues long. Trimming took 0 bases from V and 7 from J, leaving 14 bases between them. CDR1 and CDR2 (germline): SGHNT, YYREEE (reference sequence). Here the CDR3 DNA reads TGTGCCAGCAGCTTGGCCGGAGGAGGATTGAATGAGCAGTTCTTC. Its translation is CASSLAGGGLNEQFF. The full variable domain, completed using reference TRBV5-4 and TRBJ2-1, is ETGVTQSPTHLIKTRGQQVTLRCSSQSGHNTVSWYQQALGQGPQFIFQYYREEENGRGNFPPRFSGLQFPNYSSELNVNALELDDSALYLCASSLAGGGLNEQFFGPGTRLTVL.

The chain combines TRBV3-1 (or the pseudogene TRBV3-2) with TRBJ1-1; the D gene is possibly TRBD1 (5 bases). V dropped 6 bases and J dropped 5 bases, with 7 bases sitting between them. Germline CDR1 reads LGHDT; CDR2 reads YNNKEL (reference sequence). This CDR3 region has 11 residues. In DNA, the CDR3 is TGTGCCAGCAGGGAGGGGACTGAAGCTTTCTTT. It encodes CASREGTEAFF.

The rearrangement uses TRBV5-1 and TRBJ1-6; D uncertain. Trimming took off 2 bases at V and 5 bases at J, with 14 bases between the two ends. From germline, CDR1 is SGHRS and CDR2 YFSETQ. This CDR3 is 16 amino acids long. The CDR3 DNA sequence: TGCGCCAGCAGCTTAACCGGGTCTCCGGATAATTCACCCCTCCACTTT. Amino acids: CASSLTGSPDNSPLHF.

This chain connects TRBV25-1 to TRBJ2-7, with a weak D call TRBD1 (6 bases). Germline V gene data show CDR1 as MGHDK and CDR2 as SYGVNS. Trimming removed 4 bases at V and 6 bases at J, with 13 bases between. The CDR3 spans 13 residues. The CDR3 loop reads CASSGDRSFEQYF. The CDR3 nucleotides read TGTGCCAGCAGTGGTGACAGGAGCTTCGAGCAGTACTTC.

J is TRBJ2-3 and V is TRBV5-1; a possible D gene is TRBD1 (5 bases). Germline V lookup: CDR1 SGHRS, CDR2 YFSETQ. Trimming pared 0 bases from V and 1 base from J, leaving 9 bases between. The CDR3 sequence is 15 residues long. CDR3 loop: CASSLEAGRTDTQYF. CDR3 DNA: TGCGCCAGCAGCTTGGAGGCAGGGCGCACAGATACGCAGTATTTT.

The chain uses TRBV7-2 and TRBJ1-5, with no clear D. Trimming left V 1 base short and J 0 bases short, with 4 bases between. This CDR3 is 14 amino acids long. From germline, CDR1 is SGHTA and CDR2 FQGNSA. The CDR3 DNA reads TGTGCCAGCAGCTTAGACAGTAGCAATCAGCCCCAGCATTTT. It translates to CASSLDSSNQPQHF.

This sequence joins TRBV19 and TRBJ1-2, with a tentative D call TRBD1 (6 bases). This CDR3 contains 15 residues. Germline V gene lookup returns CDR1 LNHDA and CDR2 SQIVND (reference sequence). Trimming left V 4 bases short and J 6 bases short, with 18 bases between. The CDR3 region is CASSRQGLIENGYTF. In nucleotides, the CDR3 is TGTGCCAGTAGTAGGCAGGGGCTTATTGAGAATGGCTACACCTTC.

The chain combines TRBV3-1 (or the pseudogene TRBV3-2) with TRBJ2-1; 11 bases fit TRBD2. The CDR3 covers 14 residues. With V trimmed by 4 bases and J by 7 bases, 3 bases remained unmatched. Germline CDR1 reads LGHDT; CDR2 reads YNNKEL (reference sequence). The CDR3, as DNA: TGTGCCAGCAGCCCTAGCGGGGGGATTAATGAGCAGTTCTTC. This translates into CASSPSGGINEQFF.

The chain couples TRBV5-1 to TRBJ2-1; tentative D call: TRBD2 (6 bases). V lost 4 bases to trimming and J lost 0 bases, with 14 bases between them. Germline CDR1 SGHRS, CDR2 YFSETQ. The CDR3 has 16 amino acids. Here the CDR3 reads CASSPGGAGSYNEQFF. CDR3 bases: TGCGCCAGCAGCCCCGGAGGGGCCGGCTCCTACAATGAGCAGTTCTTC. Looking up the rest from reference TRBV5-1 and TRBJ2-1 gives the full variable domain: KAGVTQTPRYLIKTRGQQVTLSCSPISGHRSVSWYQQTPGQGLQFLFEYFSETQRNKGNFPGRFSGRQFSNSRSEMNVSTLELGDSALYLCASSPGGAGSYNEQFFGPGTRLTVL.

The chain uses TRBV28 and TRBJ1-6, with D perhaps TRBD1 (5 bases). Germline-derived CDR1 and CDR2 are MDHEN and SYDVKM. The CDR3 extends over 13 amino acids. Between the trimmed V and J ends, which lost 7 bases and 10 bases, there was a span of 14 bases. CDR3 sequence reads: CASKNPRGSPLHF. CDR3 DNA sequence: TGTGCCAGCAAGAACCCTCGGGGGTCACCCCTCCACTTT.

This clone was seen more than once but under ten times. CDR3 nucleotides: TGTGCCAGCGGAGACCGGGACAAATATTACGAGCAGTACTTC. Translation gives CASGDRDKYYEQYF. V gene TRBV27 combines with J gene TRBJ2-7, with D tentatively TRBD1 (6 bases). Trimming took 8 bases from V and 4 from J, leaving 18 bases between them. There are 14 residues in the CDR3. The germline gives CDR1 MNHEY, CDR2 SMNVEV (reference sequence).

V gene TRBV20-1 combines with J gene TRBJ1-4; D is unresolved. The CDR3 loop spans 14 amino acids. Germline V gene lookup returns CDR1 DFQATT and CDR2 SNEGSKA (reference sequence). Trimming took off 3 bases at V and 0 bases at J, with 8 bases between the two ends. In DNA form, the CDR3 reads TGCAGTGCTAGTCCGGGTACAACTAATGAAAAACTGTTTTTT. Amino acids: CSASPGTTNEKLFF.

The chain couples TRBV9 to TRBJ2-1, with 10 bases lining up with TRBD2. CDR3 length equals 16 residues. V shed 3 bases, J shed 8 bases, and the junction held 11 bases outside the gene matches. Germline V lookup: CDR1 SGDLS, CDR2 YYNGEE. The CDR3 region has the DNA TGTGCCAGCAGCGCCCAAGCGGAACTAGCGGGGTATGAGCAGTTCTTC. This gives the protein CASSAQAELAGYEQFF.

In this sample, this clone turned up a few times. The chain combines TRBV15 with TRBJ2-5, with D uncertain. Germline CDR1 and CDR2: LNHNV and YYDKDF (reference sequence). The V end lost 3 bases, the J end lost 1 base, and 3 bases lay between the germline ends. The CDR3 has 12 residues. CDR3 loop: CATSRAQETQYF. The CDR3, as DNA: TGTGCCACCAGCAGGGCCCAAGAGACCCAGTACTTC.

The chain links TRBV30 to TRBJ2-5; 9 bases agree with TRBD1. CDR3 size: 14 residues. V shed 4 bases, J shed 4 bases, and the junction held 7 bases outside the gene matches. Looked up from germline, CDR1 is GTSNPN and CDR2 is SVGIG (reference sequence). The CDR3 bases are TGTGCCTGGACCACAGGGGGCAGGGCAGAGACCCAGTACTTC. Translating gives CAWTTGGRAETQYF.

Concerning this clone: The sample contains more than one DNA sequence encoding this CDR3. The chain employs TRBV24-1 and TRBJ1-2, with 7 bases matching TRBD1. V was pared by 2 bases and J by 4 bases, with 3 bases of the junction left unmatched. Germline CDR1 is KGHDR and CDR2 is SFDVKD. This CDR3 is built from 14 residues. This chain's CDR3 is CATSDSDRAYGYTF. The CDR3 coding sequence is TGTGCCACCAGTGATTCCGACAGGGCCTATGGCTACACCTTC.

This chain uses TRBV5-4 with TRBJ2-4, with 8 bases that match TRBD2. Trimming at V came to 0 bases and at J to 6 bases, leaving 5 bases not matched to a gene. This CDR3 is built from 15 residues. Per the germline V gene, CDR1 is SGHNT and CDR2 is YYREEE (reference sequence). CDR3 DNA: TGTGCCAGCAGCTTGGATAGCGGGGTCTTAAACATTCAGTACTTC. This sequence encodes CASSLDSGVLNIQYF.

The rearrangement joins TRBV5-4 to TRBJ2-3; 8 nucleotides agree with TRBD2. J gave up 2 bases and V 3 bases, and 5 bases lay outside the gene matches. Germline-derived CDR1 and CDR2 are SGHNT and YYREEE (reference sequence). The CDR3 is 15 residues long. The CDR3 here is CASSSLAGYTDTQYF. The CDR3 nucleotides read TGTGCCAGCAGCTCCTTAGCGGGGTACACAGATACGCAGTATTTT.

J is TRBJ1-2 and V is TRBV5-4; 7 bases match TRBD1. Looked up from germline, CDR1 is SGHNT and CDR2 is YYREEE (reference sequence). The CDR3 has 14 amino acids. The ends lost 0 bases at V and 5 bases at J; junction bases unmatched: 4. The CDR3 here is CASSLAGTVYGYTF. The CDR3 DNA reads TGTGCCAGCAGCTTGGCCGGGACAGTTTATGGCTACACCTTC.

The rearrangement links TRBV29-1 to TRBJ1-3; D might be TRBD1 (5 bases). With 7 bases removed from V and 5 bases from J, the gap between germline ends came to 18 bases. CDR3 length: 14 residues. Per germline, CDR1 SQVTM and CDR2 ANQGSEA. CDR3 nucleotides: TGCAGCGCCCTCCCCGGGGGAGGCAGAAACACCATATATTTT. It yields the protein CSALPGGGRNTIYF. Full variable domain (outside the CDR3, taken from reference TRBV29-1 and TRBJ1-3): SAVISQKPSRDICQRGTSLTIQCQVDSQVTMMFWYRQQPGQSLTLIATANQGSEATYESGFVIDKFPISRPNLTFSTLTVSNMSPEDSSIYLCSALPGGGRNTIYFGEGSWLTVV.

The rearrangement joins TRBV6-1 to TRBJ2-7; 10 bases agree with TRBD1. There are 15 residues in the CDR3. J was trimmed by 4 bases and V by 3 bases; bases with no gene match: 6. CDR1 and CDR2 (germline): MNHNS, SASEGT. In nucleotides, the CDR3 is TGTGCCAGCAGTGATTTGGGACAGGGGACATACGAGCAGTACTTC. Translated: CASSDLGQGTYEQYF.

The V gene is TRBV29-1, the J gene TRBJ1-4; 7 bases fit TRBD1. The CDR3 is 14 amino acids. Germline lookup yields CDR1 SQVTM and CDR2 ANQGSEA. With V trimmed by 3 bases and J by 8 bases, 9 bases remained unmatched. The CDR3 nucleotides are TGCAGCGTTGATTTCGGGACAGTCGGAGAAAAACTGTTTTTT. Translating it yields CSVDFGTVGEKLFF.

The rearrangement uses TRBV9 and TRBJ2-2, with D unresolved. The V and J ends lost 0 bases and 6 bases respectively, with 12 bases between them. This CDR3 is built from 15 residues. From germline, CDR1 is SGDLS and CDR2 YYNGEE. The CDR3 nucleotides are TGTGCCAGCAGCGTAGTTCCCTCGGGTTCCGGGGAGCTGTTTTTT. As protein: CASSVVPSGSGELFF. Variable domain in full (rest from reference TRBV9 and TRBJ2-2): DSGVTQTPKHLITATGQRVTLRCSPRSGDLSVYWYQQSLDQGLQFLIQYYNGEERAKGNILERFSAQQFPDLHSELNLSSLELGDSALYFCASSVVPSGSGELFFGEGSRLTVL.

The chain has TRBV4-1 and TRBJ2-4; D might be TRBD1 (5 bases). Germline CDR1 MGHRA, CDR2 YSYEKL. Trimming removed 1 base from V and 3 bases from J, with 10 bases in between. CDR3 length equals 15 residues. The chain's CDR3 is CASSQGDSDKNIQYF. CDR3 coding DNA: TGCGCCAGCAGCCAAGGAGACAGCGACAAAAACATTCAGTACTTC.

This chain connects TRBV13 to TRBJ2-1; 13 positions match TRBD2. This CDR3 has 18 residues. V lost 5 bases, J lost 9 bases, and 16 bases stayed unmatched. CDR1 and CDR2 from the germline V gene are PRHDT and FYEKMQ (reference sequence). CDR3 sequence reads: CASSPTAKLAGGPGEQFF. CDR3 nucleotide sequence: TGTGCCAGCAGCCCCACCGCTAAACTAGCGGGGGGGCCGGGTGAGCAGTTCTTC.

The rearrangement links TRBV20-1 to TRBJ2-7; possibly TRBD1 for D (6 bases). V lost 6 bases to trimming and J lost 3 bases, with 9 bases between them. The CDR3 has 11 amino acids. Germline values: CDR1 DFQATT, CDR2 SNEGSKA (reference sequence). As DNA, the CDR3 is TGCAGTGCCACACAGGGCTACGAGCAGTACTTC. Translation gives CSATQGYEQYF.

CDR3 DNA: TGTGCCAGCAGCACCGCCGGGACTAGGAAAGAGACCCAGTACTTC. This sequence encodes CASSTAGTRKETQYF. The gene calls are TRBV28 and TRBJ2-5; TRBD2 matches 8 bases. The V segment lost 6 bases and the J segment 3 bases; nucleotides outside the gene matches: 9. Germline V gene data show CDR1 as MDHEN and CDR2 as SYDVKM. This CDR3 comprises 15 residues.

This clone was seen only a few times. The chain combines TRBV10-3 with TRBJ1-3; 7 nucleotides line up with TRBD1. There are 15 residues in the CDR3. Per germline, CDR1 ENHRY and CDR2 SYGVKD. Trimming removed 2 bases from V and 2 bases from J; junction bases left unmatched: 3. The chain's CDR3 is CAISETGAPGNTIYF. CDR3 DNA: TGTGCCATCAGTGAGACAGGGGCGCCTGGAAACACCATATATTTT.

This chain uses TRBV30 with TRBJ1-2, with 9 bases fitting TRBD1. V was pared by 8 bases and J by 4 bases, with 8 bases of the junction left unmatched. In germline, CDR1 is GTSNPN, CDR2 SVGIG (reference sequence). This CDR3 contains 13 residues. CDR3 sequence reads: CALQGQGLYGYTF. The CDR3 DNA reads TGTGCCCTACAGGGACAGGGACTCTATGGCTACACCTTC.